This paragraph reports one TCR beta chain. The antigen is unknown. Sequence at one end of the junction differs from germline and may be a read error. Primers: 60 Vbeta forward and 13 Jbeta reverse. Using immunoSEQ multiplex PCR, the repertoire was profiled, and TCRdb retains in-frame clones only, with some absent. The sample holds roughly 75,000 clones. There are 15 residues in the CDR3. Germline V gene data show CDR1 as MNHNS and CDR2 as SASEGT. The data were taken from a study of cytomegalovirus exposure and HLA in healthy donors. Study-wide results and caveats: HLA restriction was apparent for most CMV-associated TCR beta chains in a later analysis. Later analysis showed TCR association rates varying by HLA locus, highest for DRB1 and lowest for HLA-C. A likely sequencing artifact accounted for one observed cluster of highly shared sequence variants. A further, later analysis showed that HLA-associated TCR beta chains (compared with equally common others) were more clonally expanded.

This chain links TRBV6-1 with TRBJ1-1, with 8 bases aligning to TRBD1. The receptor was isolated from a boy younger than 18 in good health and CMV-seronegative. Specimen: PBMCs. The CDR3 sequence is CASSEGAGGRTEDFF. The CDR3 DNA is TGTGCCAGCAGTGAGGGGGCAGGGGGCCGAACTGAAGATTTCTTT.